Shown below are 5 T cell receptor beta chains from a single sample sequenced in a study of technical replicates of blood from several donors. Here immunoSEQ multiplex PCR was the method, and the copy in TCRdb shows in-frame clones only, minus some. The sample lists about 74,000 clones, 95% occurring once. Sequenced input: T cells isolated from PBMCs. Every receptor here comes from a human donor in good health.

The V call is TRBV15, the J call TRBJ2-3; 7 nucleotides agree with TRBD2. The J segment lost 1 base and the V segment lost 3 bases, leaving 7 bases of the junction unmatched. Germline V lookup: CDR1 LNHNV, CDR2 YYDKDF (reference sequence). The CDR3 sequence is 16 residues long. The CDR3 DNA reads as TGTGCCACCAGCAGGGGAACTAGCGTAGGCACAGATACGCAGTATTTT. The encoded protein is CATSRGTSVGTDTQYF.

The V call is TRBV19, the J call TRBJ2-7, with 7 nucleotides matching TRBD1. The V segment lost 5 bases and the J segment 1 base; nucleotides outside the gene matches: 5. CDR3 size: 14 residues. Germline CDR1 LNHDA, CDR2 SQIVND (reference sequence). The CDR3 sequence is CASSFTGASYEQYF. The CDR3 nucleotides read TGTGCCAGTAGTTTCACAGGGGCATCCTACGAGCAGTACTTC. The full variable domain, its missing parts supplied by reference TRBV19 and TRBJ2-7, is DGGITQSPKYLFRKEGQNVTLSCEQNLNHDAMYWYRQDPGQGLRLIYYSQIVNDFQKGDIAEGYSVSREKKESFPLTVTSAQKNPTAFYLCASSFTGASYEQYFGPGTRLTVT.

The CDR3 here is CASSLVAGGPYEQYF. In DNA, the CDR3 is TGTGCCAGCAGTTTAGTAGCGGGAGGCCCCTACGAGCAGTACTTC. The J gene is TRBJ2-7, the V gene TRBV27; TRBD2 aligns across 10 bases. Germline V gene data show CDR1 as MNHEY and CDR2 as SMNVEV (reference sequence). The V and J ends lost 2 bases and 2 bases, in that order; junction bases with no gene match: 3. The CDR3 has 15 amino acids.

The rearrangement joins TRBV2 to TRBJ2-4, with 12 bases fitting TRBD2. CDR3 length: 19 amino acids. Germline V gene sequence: CDR1 SNHLY, CDR2 FYNNEI. Unmatched junction bases numbered 15, after V lost 2 bases and J lost 7 bases. The CDR3 sequence is CASSEPSTTSGSLGNIQYF. The DNA of the CDR3 is TGTGCCAGCAGTGAACCCTCGACGACTAGCGGGAGTTTGGGGAACATTCAGTACTTC.

The chain employs TRBV15 and TRBJ1-1; TRBD1 might be the D (5 bases). The CDR3 covers 14 residues. With 3 bases removed from V and 0 bases from J, the gap between germline ends came to 8 bases. Germline V gene data show CDR1 as LNHNV and CDR2 as YYDKDF (reference sequence). The CDR3 is CATSSGGMNTEAFF. CDR3 DNA: TGTGCCACCAGCAGCGGGGGAATGAACACTGAAGCTTTCTTT.